These 28 T cell receptor beta chains came from one sample sequenced in a study of T cells in Graves' hyperthyroidism and ophthalmopathy. Template material for amplifying TCR beta CDR3 regions consisted of RNA transcripts. The HTBI primer set served for first-round RT-PCR of the TCR CDR3. TCRdb re-called the multiplex PCR reads with MiXCR, one entry per CDR3 protein. Of nearly 600,000 distinct CDR3 sequences in the sample, 14% were seen once. The sample consisted of blood. The origin of the receptors is a young woman with Graves' ophthalmopathy.

The chain combines TRBV9 with TRBJ2-2; no reliable D call. V was clipped by 0 bases and J by 8 bases, with 5 bases between them. CDR1 and CDR2 from the germline V gene are SGDLS and YYNGEE. CDR3 length: 12 amino acids. The chain's CDR3 is CASSVAPGELFF. In DNA, the CDR3 is TGTGCCAGCAGCGTAGCCCCAGGGGAGCTGTTTTTT. The variable domain in full, completed from reference TRBV9 and TRBJ2-2, reads DSGVTQTPKHLITATGQRVTLRCSPRSGDLSVYWYQQSLDQGLQFLIQYYNGEERAKGNILERFSAQQFPDLHSELNLSSLELGDSALYFCASSVAPGELFFGEGSRLTVL.

This clonotype was observed many times. The CDR3 sequence is CASSLEWTATDTQYF. The CDR3 DNA reads as TGTGCCAGCAGCTTAGAATGGACTGCCACAGATACGCAGTATTTT. The chain joins TRBV11-3 to TRBJ2-3; maybe TRBD2 (5 bases). Germline V lookup: CDR1 SGHNT, CDR2 YENEEA. The V gene lost 0 bases and the J gene lost 2 bases, with 9 bases spanning the gap. This CDR3 spans 15 amino acids.

This clonotype was detected many times. The chain couples TRBV27 to TRBJ2-1, with a tentative D call TRBD1 (6 bases). The germline CDR1 and CDR2 sequences are MNHEY and SMNVEV (reference sequence). Trimming cost V 0 bases and J 2 bases, with 8 bases left between them. The CDR3 runs to 15 residues. For the CDR3, the DNA is TGTGCCAGCAGTTTATCGGGGACACCCTACAATGAGCAGTTCTTC. Translating it yields CASSLSGTPYNEQFF.

This clonotype was counted ten times or more. The rearrangement uses TRBV2 and TRBJ2-1; 11 bases are a match to TRBD2. The V segment lost 5 bases and the J segment 9 bases; nucleotides outside the gene matches: 6. Germline V CDR1 and CDR2: SNHLY, FYNNEI. There are 14 residues in the CDR3. The CDR3 reads CASSRLAGGGEQFF. The CDR3 coding sequence is TGTGCCAGCAGTAGGCTAGCGGGAGGCGGTGAGCAGTTCTTC.

This clonotype appeared many times. V usage is TRBV7-4 and J usage is TRBJ2-7, with 8 bases fitting TRBD2. CDR1 SGHVT and CDR2 SQSDAQ come from the germline V gene. V lost 3 bases to trimming and J lost 3 bases; unmatched junction nucleotides: 4. The CDR3 spans 14 residues. CDR3 amino acids: CASSFERELYEQYF. CDR3 bases: TGTGCCAGCAGCTTTGAGCGGGAGCTCTACGAGCAGTACTTC.

V gene TRBV7-9 combines with J gene TRBJ1-3, with a tentative D call TRBD1 (5 bases). The CDR3 has 18 residues. Per the germline V gene, CDR1 is SEHNR and CDR2 is FQNEAQ (reference sequence). The V end was cut by 5 bases, the J end by 0 bases, with 20 bases between. The CDR3 DNA is TGTGCCAGCAGCCCTCGGACTTTACGGGGACCCTCTGGAAACACCATATATTTT. Translated, it gives CASSPRTLRGPSGNTIYF.

This clonotype was observed many times. The gene calls are TRBV12-3 or TRBV12-4 and TRBJ1-2; unclear D gene. CDR3 length: 14 amino acids. The V gene lost 4 bases and the J gene lost 0 bases, with 9 bases spanning the gap. CDR3: CASSSQGANYGYTF. In DNA, the CDR3 is TGTGCCAGCAGTTCACAAGGTGCTAACTATGGCTACACCTTC.

This clonotype was observed at least ten times. V is TRBV29-1 and J is TRBJ2-3; the match to TRBD2 covers 11 bases. CDR1 is SQVTM and CDR2 is ANQGSEA in the germline V gene. V was pared by 4 bases and J by 8 bases, with 5 bases of the junction left unmatched. The CDR3 length is 13 residues. CDR3 in DNA: TGCAGCGTTGCGACTAGCGGGATACCTACGCAGTATTTT. Its protein product is CSVATSGIPTQYF.

With respect to this clonotype: A clone one base away is much larger, so this may be a read error. V is TRBV6-5 and J is TRBJ2-7, with a tentative D call TRBD2 (6 bases). The J call may be mistaken, given a closer DNA end match to TRBJ2-1. The CDR3 consists of 17 residues. Germline loops: CDR1 MNHEY, CDR2 SVGAGI. The CDR3: CASSYSRGLPTRYEQFF. The DNA for the CDR3 is TGTGCCAGCAGTTACTCGAGAGGACTACCGACCAGATACGAGCAGTTCTTC.

Worth noting for this clonotype: A much larger clone is a single base away; this may be a read error. V and J are TRBV2 and TRBJ1-5; D ambiguous. In germline, CDR1 is SNHLY, CDR2 FYNNEI. The CDR3 spans 13 residues. V was trimmed by 2 bases and J by 5 bases, leaving 7 bases between them. The CDR3 coding sequence is TGTGCCAGCAGTGAAACGGGTTATCAGCCCCAGCATTTT. Residues: CASSETGYQPQHF. Together with reference TRBV2 and TRBJ1-5, the CDR3 gives the full variable domain: EPEVTQTPSHQVTQMGQEVILRCVPISNHLYFYWYRQILGQKVEFLVSFYNNEISEKSEIFDDQFSVERPDGSNFTLKIRSTKLEDSAMYFCASSETGYQPQHFGDGTRLSIL.

This clonotype turned up a few times. The rearrangement joins TRBV10-2 to TRBJ2-5, with D unclear. The V gene lost 2 bases and the J gene lost 5 bases, with 9 bases spanning the gap. Germline CDR1 WSHSY, CDR2 SAAADI. The CDR3 extends over 13 amino acids. The DNA for the CDR3 is TGCGCCAGCAGTGAGGGGGTTTGGGAGACCCAGTACTTC. Its translation: CASSEGVWETQYF.

The chain carries TRBV6-2 or TRBV6-3 and TRBJ1-1, with no clear D. The germline V gene encodes CDR1 MNHEY and CDR2 SVGEGT. This CDR3 contains 14 residues. V lost 6 bases and J lost 0, with 11 bases in between. CDR3 in DNA: TGTGCCAGCAGCCCCCCAAGGCTGAACACTGAAGCTTTCTTT. It specifies CASSPPRLNTEAFF.

This clonotype was seen at least ten times. The chain combines TRBV12-3 or TRBV12-4 with TRBJ1-5, with D uncertain. The CDR3 extends over 14 amino acids. Between the trimmed V and J ends, which lost 6 bases and 2 bases, there was a span of 11 bases. The chain's CDR3 is CASSIREGNQPQHF. CDR3 DNA: TGTGCCAGCAGCATCCGGGAGGGCAATCAGCCCCAGCATTTT.

This clonotype was seen at least ten times. J is TRBJ2-1 and V is TRBV5-1; no definite D call. The ends were cut back, 2 bases at V and 5 bases at J, with 14 bases in the middle. The CDR3 has 15 residues. CDR1 is SGHRS and CDR2 is YFSETQ in the germline V gene. The CDR3 nucleotides read TGCGCCAGCAGCTTCGCTGCTGGGCTAGACAATGAGCAGTTCTTC. Protein product: CASSFAAGLDNEQFF. Full variable domain (missing parts from reference TRBV5-1 and TRBJ2-1): KAGVTQTPRYLIKTRGQQVTLSCSPISGHRSVSWYQQTPGQGLQFLFEYFSETQRNKGNFPGRFSGRQFSNSRSEMNVSTLELGDSALYLCASSFAAGLDNEQFFGPGTRLTVL.

The chain employs TRBV2 and TRBJ2-5; D perhaps matches TRBD2 (6 bases). V lost 7 bases to trimming and J lost 5 bases, with 20 bases between them. Germline values: CDR1 SNHLY, CDR2 FYNNEI. The CDR3 is 15 amino acids. CDR3 in amino acids: CASMWLAGSGETQYF. CDR3 coding DNA: TGTGCCAGCATGTGGCTGGCGGGAAGCGGTGAGACCCAGTACTTC.

This clonotype was counted ten times or more. The chain combines TRBV2 with TRBJ2-7, with 9 positions matching TRBD1. Losses at the gene ends were 10 bases for V and 4 bases for J; bases not matched to a gene: 5. Germline V lookup: CDR1 SNHLY, CDR2 FYNNEI. The CDR3 spans 12 residues. The CDR3 DNA reads as TGTGCCACCCAAGGACAGGGGTACGAGCAGTACTTC. Amino acids: CATQGQGYEQYF.

This clonotype has more than one count but fewer than ten. This chain connects TRBV20-1 to TRBJ2-3; perhaps D is TRBD1 or TRBD2 (6 bases each). Germline V gene sequence: CDR1 DFQATT, CDR2 SNEGSKA (reference sequence). V lost 7 bases, J lost 1 base, and 12 bases lay in between. The CDR3 sequence is 13 residues long. This CDR3 is CSVRRGRTDTQYF. The CDR3 DNA sequence: TGCAGTGTACGCCGGGGGCGCACAGATACGCAGTATTTT.

This clonotype was counted between two and nine times. The V gene is TRBV7-9, the J gene TRBJ2-1; possibly TRBD1 or TRBD2 for D (5 bases each). The CDR3 length is 15 residues. V dropped 1 base and J dropped 6 bases, with 13 bases sitting between them. Germline assignment: CDR1 SEHNR and CDR2 FQNEAQ (reference sequence). The CDR3 coding sequence is TGTGCCAGCAGCTTAGTAGCCAGGGACCTCAATGAGCAGTTCTTC. Translated: CASSLVARDLNEQFF.

Ten or more counts support this clonotype. V gene TRBV7-2 combines with J gene TRBJ2-7; 8 bases align to TRBD2. Germline V gene data show CDR1 as SGHTA and CDR2 as FQGNSA. This CDR3 is 17 amino acids long. With V trimmed by 3 bases and J by 5 bases, 15 bases remained unmatched. CDR3 sequence: CASSFEGMYSGIHEQYF. CDR3 coding DNA: TGTGCCAGCAGCTTCGAGGGGATGTATAGCGGGATCCACGAGCAGTACTTC.

This clonotype was recorded many times. V is TRBV24-1 and J is TRBJ2-7; the match to TRBD2 covers 7 bases. This CDR3 region has 18 residues. Unmatched junction bases numbered 14, after V lost 2 bases and J lost 2 bases. Germline V gene data show CDR1 as KGHDR and CDR2 as SFDVKD. CDR3 nucleotides: TGTGCCACCAGTGATTCCCTATCTAGCGGAGGGATAACCTACGAGCAGTACTTC. It yields the protein CATSDSLSSGGITYEQYF.

This clonotype was found many times. V usage is TRBV24-1 and J usage is TRBJ1-1; TRBD1 matches 7 bases. Per the germline V gene, CDR1 is KGHDR and CDR2 is SFDVKD. The CDR3 consists of 13 residues. The trim removed 12 bases at V and 2 bases at J, leaving 8 bases unmatched. CDR3 residues: CASIGQDNTEAFF. The CDR3, as DNA: TGTGCCTCGATAGGACAGGACAACACTGAAGCTTTCTTT.

The CDR3 nucleotides read TGTGCCAGCAGCTTAATGTATGAAAAACTGTTTTTT. It is translated as CASSLMYEKLFF. This sequence joins TRBV7-9 and TRBJ1-4, with D hard to call. V lost 2 bases, J lost 6 bases, and 4 bases lay in between. Germline-derived CDR1 and CDR2 are SEHNR and FQNEAQ (reference sequence). This CDR3 has 12 amino acids.

This clonotype came up many times. The rearrangement joins TRBV15 to TRBJ1-2; possible D gene TRBD1, 6 bases. The germline V gene encodes CDR1 LNHNV and CDR2 YYDKDF (reference sequence). V was shortened by 1 base and J by 4 bases, with 16 bases between the two germline ends. CDR3 length equals 16 residues. DNA for the CDR3: TGTGCCACCAGCAGAGCTAGGGGGGGGCTCAGCTATGGCTACACCTTC. Its protein product is CATSRARGGLSYGYTF.

This clonotype was seen many times. This sequence joins TRBV6-1 and TRBJ1-1; D gene uncertain. V was trimmed by 1 base and J by 0 bases, leaving 9 bases between them. Germline CDR1 is MNHNS and CDR2 is SASEGT. This CDR3 has 15 amino acids. The DNA of the CDR3 is TGTGCCAGCAGTGAAGTGATACTTATGAACACTGAAGCTTTCTTT. It is translated as CASSEVILMNTEAFF.

This clonotype was counted many times. This sequence joins TRBV27 and TRBJ1-1; D remains unclear. The CDR3 covers 15 residues. The germline V gene has CDR1 MNHEY and CDR2 SMNVEV (reference sequence). V was shortened by 4 bases and J by 3 bases, with 15 bases between the two germline ends. In DNA, the CDR3 is TGTGCCAGCAGTTCCCGCTTTCGGGGATACACTGAAGCTTTCTTT. This gives the protein CASSSRFRGYTEAFF.

Details on this clonotype: Given a much more abundant clone one base away, this may be a read error. The V gene is TRBV27, the J gene TRBJ2-1; 10 nucleotides align to TRBD2. The CDR3 consists of 17 residues. From germline, CDR1 is MNHEY and CDR2 SMNVEV (reference sequence). CDR3 loop: CASSPSPGTSDYNKQFF. The CDR3 DNA reads as TGTGCCAGCAGTCCCTCCCCCGGGACTAGCGACTACAATAAGCAGTTCTTC.

The chain employs TRBV19 and TRBJ2-5; 9 nucleotides match TRBD1. Germline trimming cut 10 bases from V and 1 base from J; bases unmatched to any gene: 4. The length of the CDR3 is 13 residues. Germline-derived CDR1 and CDR2 are LNHDA and SQIVND (reference sequence). Here the CDR3 reads CATTGQGQETQYF. DNA of the CDR3: TGTGCCACTACGGGACAGGGCCAAGAGACCCAGTACTTC.

This clonotype came up many times. CDR3 sequence (DNA): TGTGCCACCAGCAGTGCGGATGTTGTCCTGACTCCGAGCTGCGAGCAGTACTTC. This encodes CATSSADVVLTPSCEQYF. The chain joins TRBV15 to TRBJ2-7; D is ambiguous. V was pared by 3 bases and J by 6 bases, with 27 bases between. This CDR3 spans 18 amino acids. The germline CDR1 and CDR2 sequences are LNHNV and YYDKDF (reference sequence).